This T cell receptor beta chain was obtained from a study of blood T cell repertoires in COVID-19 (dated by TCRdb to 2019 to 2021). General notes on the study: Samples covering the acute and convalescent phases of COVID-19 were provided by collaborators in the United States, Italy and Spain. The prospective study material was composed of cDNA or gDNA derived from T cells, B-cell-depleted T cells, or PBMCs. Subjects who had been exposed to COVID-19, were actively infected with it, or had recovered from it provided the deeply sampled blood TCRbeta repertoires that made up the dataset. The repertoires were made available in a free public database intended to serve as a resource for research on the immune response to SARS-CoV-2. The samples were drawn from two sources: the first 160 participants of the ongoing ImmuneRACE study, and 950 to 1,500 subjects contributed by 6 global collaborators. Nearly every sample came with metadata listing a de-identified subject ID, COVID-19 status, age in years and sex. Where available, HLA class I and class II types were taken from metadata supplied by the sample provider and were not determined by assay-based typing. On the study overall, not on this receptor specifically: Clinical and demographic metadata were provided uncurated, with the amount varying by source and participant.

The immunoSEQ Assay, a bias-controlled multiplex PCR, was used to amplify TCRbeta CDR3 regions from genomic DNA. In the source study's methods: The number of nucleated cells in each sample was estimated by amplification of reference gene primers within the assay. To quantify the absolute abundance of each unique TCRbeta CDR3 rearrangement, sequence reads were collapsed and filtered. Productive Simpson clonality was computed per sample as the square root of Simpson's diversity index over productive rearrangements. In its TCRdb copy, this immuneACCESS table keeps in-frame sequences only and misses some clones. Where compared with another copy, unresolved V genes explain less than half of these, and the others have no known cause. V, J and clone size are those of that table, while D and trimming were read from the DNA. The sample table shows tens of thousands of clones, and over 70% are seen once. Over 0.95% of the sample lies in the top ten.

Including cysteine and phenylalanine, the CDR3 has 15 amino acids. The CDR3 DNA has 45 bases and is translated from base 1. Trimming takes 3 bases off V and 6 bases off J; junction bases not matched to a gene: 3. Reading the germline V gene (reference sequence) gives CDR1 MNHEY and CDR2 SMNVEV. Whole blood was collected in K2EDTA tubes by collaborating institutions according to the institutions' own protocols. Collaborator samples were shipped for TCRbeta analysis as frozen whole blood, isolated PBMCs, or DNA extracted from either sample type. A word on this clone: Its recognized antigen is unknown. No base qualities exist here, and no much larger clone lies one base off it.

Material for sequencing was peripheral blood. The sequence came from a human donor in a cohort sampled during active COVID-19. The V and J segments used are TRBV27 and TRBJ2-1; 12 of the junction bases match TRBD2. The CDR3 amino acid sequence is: CASSLTSGSFNEQFF. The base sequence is TGTGCCAGCAGTTTGACTAGCGGGAGCTTCAATGAGCAGTTCTTC.